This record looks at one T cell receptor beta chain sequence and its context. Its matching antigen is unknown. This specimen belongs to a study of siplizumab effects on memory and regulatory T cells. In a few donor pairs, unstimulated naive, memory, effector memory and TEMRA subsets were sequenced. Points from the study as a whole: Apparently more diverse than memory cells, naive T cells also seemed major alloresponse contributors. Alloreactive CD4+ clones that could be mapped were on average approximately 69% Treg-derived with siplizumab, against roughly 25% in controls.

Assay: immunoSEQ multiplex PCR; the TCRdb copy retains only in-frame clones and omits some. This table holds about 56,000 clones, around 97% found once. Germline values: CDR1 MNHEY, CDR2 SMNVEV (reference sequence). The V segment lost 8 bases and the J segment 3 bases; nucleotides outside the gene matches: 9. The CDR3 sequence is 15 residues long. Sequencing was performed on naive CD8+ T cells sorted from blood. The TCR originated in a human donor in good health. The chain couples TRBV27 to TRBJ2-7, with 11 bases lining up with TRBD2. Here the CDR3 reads CASRFGTSGIYEQYF. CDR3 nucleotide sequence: TGTGCCAGCCGATTCGGGACTAGCGGCATCTACGAGCAGTACTTC.